What follows are 16 T cell receptor beta chains derived from one specimen sequenced in a study of T-cell memory formation after mild COVID-19. TCRdb itself ran the 5' RACE reads through MiXCR, one entry per CDR3 protein. Of 350,000 to 450,000 distinct CDR3 sequences detected, approximately 15% appear once; the ten largest clones hold around a fifth. What was sequenced was PBMCs or a T cell subset sorted from them (not recorded which). These receptors came from a man between 18 and 29 years old who had mild COVID-19 (a few samples of this study predate the infection). Cell type and time point are not known.

The chain's CDR3 is CASSRREQYV. CDR3 sequence (DNA): TGTGCCAGCAGCCGGCGGGAGCAGTACGTC. The chain recombines TRBV5-6 with TRBJ2-7, with D unresolved. From germline, CDR1 is SGHDT and CDR2 YYEEEE. With 4 bases removed from V and 7 bases from J, the gap between germline ends came to 6 bases. CDR3 size: 10 residues.

This clonotype came up once. The V and J genes are TRBV7-9 and TRBJ1-3, with no clear D. With 1 base removed from V and 4 bases from J, the gap between germline ends came to 11 bases. The CDR3 has 15 residues. CDR1 is SEHNR, CDR2 FQNEAQ, per germline (reference sequence). CDR3 in amino acids: CASSLGRAAGNTIYF. The CDR3 DNA sequence: TGTGCCAGCAGCTTAGGACGGGCTGCCGGAAACACCATATATTTT.

In its sample, this clonotype was seen a few times. V is TRBV10-3 and J is TRBJ2-5, with D maybe TRBD1 (5 bases). Germline V gene sequence: CDR1 ENHRY, CDR2 SYGVKD. The V and J ends lost 7 bases and 1 base respectively, with 10 bases between them. CDR3 size: 13 residues. CDR3 in amino acids: CAINKGVQETQYF. CDR3 nucleotide sequence: TGTGCCATCAATAAAGGGGTCCAAGAGACCCAGTACTTC.

In its sample, this clonotype was seen many times. The chain recombines TRBV3-1 with TRBJ2-2; D may match TRBD1 or TRBD2 (6 bases each). Germline CDR1 reads LGHDT; CDR2 reads YNNKEL (reference sequence). Trimming took 3 bases from V and 3 from J, leaving 20 bases between them. This CDR3 comprises 18 residues. The DNA for the CDR3 is TGTGCCAGCAGCCACGCCAGGGGACTTGGTTCGCACACCGGGGAGCTGTTTTTT. Its protein product is CASSHARGLGSHTGELFF.

CDR3: CASSLGASVQETQYF. The CDR3 bases are TGTGCCAGCAGTTTAGGGGCTAGCGTACAAGAGACCCAGTACTTC. The V call is TRBV12-3 or TRBV12-4, the J call TRBJ2-5; possible D gene TRBD2, 6 bases. The germline V and J ends were trimmed by 1 base and 2 bases, with 11 bases remaining between them. The CDR3 sequence is 15 residues long.

A few counts support this clonotype. The chain has TRBV7-6 and TRBJ2-1; D call uncertain. The V and J ends lost 5 bases and 8 bases respectively, with 16 bases between them. Germline assignment: CDR1 SGHVS and CDR2 FNYEAQ. The CDR3 runs 14 residues. CDR3 sequence (DNA): TGTGCCAGCAGCACCGAACTCCGGGCGGATGAGCAGTTCTTC. Encoded protein: CASSTELRADEQFF.

This clonotype has at least ten counts. The chain carries TRBV12-3 or TRBV12-4 and TRBJ2-2; no reliable D call. This CDR3 is 14 amino acids long. Between the trimmed V and J ends, which lost 10 bases and 1 base, there was a span of 13 bases. This CDR3 is CATRSWGNTGELFF. The CDR3 nucleotides are TGTGCCACGCGTAGCTGGGGGAACACCGGGGAGCTGTTTTTT.

In this sample, this clonotype turned up a few times. The V call is TRBV12-3 or TRBV12-4, the J call TRBJ2-5; a weak D match, TRBD1 (5 bases). V was cut by 2 bases and J by 11 bases, with 12 bases left in between. The CDR3 is 12 amino acids. The CDR3 here is CASSLTGPPQYF. CDR3 bases: TGTGCCAGCAGTTTAACAGGCCCCCCACAGTACTTC.

There are a few counts of this clonotype. V gene TRBV6-5 combines with J gene TRBJ1-2; 8 bases line up with TRBD1. V lost 5 bases to trimming and J lost 6 bases; unmatched junction nucleotides: 14. The CDR3 consists of 16 residues. Germline CDR1 is MNHEY and CDR2 is SVGAGI. CDR3 region: CASSHGQGRRRDGYTF. The CDR3 bases are TGTGCCAGCAGTCACGGACAGGGTAGGAGAAGGGATGGCTACACCTTC.

This clonotype occurred a few times. V is TRBV5-5 and J is TRBJ1-6; 11 positions agree with TRBD1. CDR1 and CDR2 from the germline V gene are SGHKS and YYEKEE (reference sequence). The V and J ends lost 2 bases and 8 bases, in that order; junction bases with no gene match: 6. There are 16 residues in the CDR3. CDR3 coding DNA: TGTGCCAGCAGCTTATCCGGGACAGGGGGGTATTCACCCCTCCACTTT. This encodes CASSLSGTGGYSPLHF.

The chain links TRBV7-9 to TRBJ1-2, with a weak D call TRBD1 (5 bases). CDR3 length: 11 amino acids. The germline gives CDR1 SEHNR, CDR2 FQNEAQ (reference sequence). The V gene lost 3 bases and the J gene lost 14 bases, with 13 bases spanning the gap. CDR3 DNA: TGTGCCAGCAGCTTGCCCCGAGAGGGGACCTTC. Its protein product is CASSLPREGTF.

This clonotype was seen a handful of times. V usage is TRBV30 and J usage is TRBJ2-1, with D possibly TRBD2 on 6 matching bases. The V end lost 7 bases, the J end lost 0 bases, and 13 bases lay between the germline ends. This CDR3 region has 14 residues. Per the germline V gene, CDR1 is GTSNPN and CDR2 is SVGIG (reference sequence). CDR3 amino acids: CAFLAVSSYNEQFF. The CDR3 bases are TGTGCCTTCTTAGCGGTTAGCTCCTACAATGAGCAGTTCTTC. The variable domain in full, with the rest retrieved from reference TRBV30 and TRBJ2-1, is SQTIHQWPATLVQPVGSPLSLECTVEGTSNPNLYWYRQAAGRGLQLLFYSVGIGQISSEVPQNLSASRPQDRQFILSSKKLLLSDSGFYLCAFLAVSSYNEQFFGPGTRLTVL.

This clonotype was detected only a few times. The chain couples TRBV7-2 to TRBJ2-7, with D possibly TRBD1 on 6 matching bases. V gave up 4 bases and J gave up 5 bases, with 9 bases separating them. The CDR3 has 12 residues. The germline CDR1 and CDR2 sequences are SGHTA and FQGNSA. CDR3 residues: CASSSTGNEQYF. The CDR3 DNA sequence: TGTGCCAGCAGCTCGACAGGAAACGAGCAGTACTTC.

In its sample, this clonotype was seen a few times. The J gene is TRBJ1-1, the V gene TRBV12-5; 8 positions agree with TRBD1. The V gene end was trimmed by 5 bases and the J gene end by 3 bases; junction bases not matched to a gene: 5. CDR3 length equals 14 residues. In germline, CDR1 is LGHNT, CDR2 FRNRAP. CDR3 in amino acids: CASGPGQGYTEAFF. The CDR3 DNA reads as TGTGCTAGTGGTCCCGGACAGGGCTACACTGAAGCTTTCTTT.

The genes are TRBV4-3 and TRBJ1-1; 7 bases line up with TRBD1. The junction had 4 bases not matched to a gene; V was cut back by 2 bases and J by 7 bases. Germline CDR1 and CDR2: LGHNA and YSLEER. The CDR3 extends over 13 amino acids. CDR3 amino acids: CASSQNRGYEAFF. Written as DNA, the CDR3 is TGCGCCAGCAGCCAAAACAGGGGATATGAAGCTTTCTTT.

The chain employs TRBV7-9 and TRBJ2-1; tentative D call: TRBD2 (6 bases). Germline lookup yields CDR1 SEHNR and CDR2 FQNEAQ (reference sequence). The CDR3 runs to 12 residues. The germline V and J ends were trimmed by 11 bases and 3 bases, with 11 bases remaining between them. For the CDR3, the DNA is TGTGCCGGCGGGATCGTCTACAATGAGCAGTTCTTC. Its translation: CAGGIVYNEQFF. Looking up the rest from reference TRBV7-9 and TRBJ2-1 gives the full variable domain: DTGVSQNPRHKITKRGQNVTFRCDPISEHNRLYWYRQTLGQGPEFLTYFQNEAQLEKSRLLSDRFSAERPKGSFSTLEIQRTEQGDSAMYLCAGGIVYNEQFFGPGTRLTVL.